The 24 T cell receptor beta chains listed next were all sequenced from one sample in a study of blood T cells in healthy people across ages. It was with a sample-barcoded 5' primer and a J-beta primer mix that a second PCR of about 6 to 12 cycles was run. Each CDR3 protein is one row after TCRdb ran MiXCR on the 5' RACE reads. This table has hundreds of thousands of distinct CDR3 sequences, around 36% appearing once. The specimen was blood. Receptor source: a man aged 18 to 35 in good health.

V usage is TRBV7-3 and J usage is TRBJ2-2; D call uncertain. The CDR3 totals 13 residues. V lost 2 bases to trimming and J lost 6 bases, with 7 bases between them. Germline assignment: CDR1 SGHTA and CDR2 FQGTGA. This CDR3 is CASSLVSAGELFF. For the CDR3, the DNA is TGTGCCAGCAGCTTAGTCTCTGCCGGGGAGCTGTTTTTT.

There are many counts of this clonotype. This chain uses TRBV20-1 with TRBJ1-2; no reliable D call. V lost 0 bases to trimming and J lost 3 bases, with 11 bases between them. This CDR3 has 14 amino acids. Germline CDR1 and CDR2: DFQATT and SNEGSKA (reference sequence). The CDR3 spells CSARDFAGDYGYTF. The CDR3 bases are TGCAGTGCTAGAGATTTTGCGGGCGACTATGGCTACACCTTC.

In regard to this clonotype: A clone one base away is much larger, so this may be a read error. V and J are TRBV5-5 and TRBJ2-5, with 7 bases that match TRBD1. V lost 0 bases and J lost 11; bases outside the gene matches: 7. This CDR3 is built from 13 residues. Germline-derived CDR1 and CDR2 are SGHKS and YYEKEE (reference sequence). The CDR3 DNA reads as TGTGCCAGCAGCTTGGAGGGGGCTTCTGAGCAGTACTTC. This encodes CASSLEGASEQYF.

With respect to this clonotype: Since a much larger clone is just one base distant, this may be a read error. The J gene is TRBJ2-1, the V gene TRBV29-1; TRBD1 agrees at 8 bases. Germline assignment: CDR1 SQVTM and CDR2 ANQGSEA. The length of the CDR3 is 14 residues. V trimming: 0 bases; J trimming: 14 bases; junction bases outside the gene matches: 12. The CDR3 sequence: CSVEEGDRPRSKFF. For the CDR3, the DNA is TGCAGCGTTGAAGAGGGGGACAGGCCTAGGTCGAAGTTCTTC.

This clonotype appeared many times. CDR3 nucleotides: TGCAGTGCTAGAGAGACAGGGGAGAGCAATCAGCCCCAGCATTTT. It encodes CSARETGESNQPQHF. This chain links TRBV20-1 with TRBJ1-5; 8 bases align to TRBD1. J was trimmed by 1 base and V by 0 bases; bases with no gene match: 2. The CDR3 is 15 residues long. Germline loops: CDR1 DFQATT, CDR2 SNEGSKA (reference sequence).

The V and J genes are TRBV6-5 and TRBJ2-7; 11 positions match TRBD1. The germline gives CDR1 MNHEY, CDR2 SVGAGI. The J segment lost 0 bases and the V segment lost 6 bases, leaving 7 bases of the junction unmatched. This CDR3 spans 16 amino acids. Here the CDR3 DNA reads TGTGCCAGCAGGCCGGCGGGACAGGGGGACTCCTACGAGCAGTACTTC. Its translation: CASRPAGQGDSYEQYF.

This clonotype was detected a few times. The chain combines TRBV4-3 with TRBJ1-1; tentatively, D is TRBD1 (5 bases). The V and J ends lost 2 bases and 7 bases respectively, with 17 bases between them. This CDR3 comprises 15 residues. The germline V gene encodes CDR1 LGHNA and CDR2 YSLEER. CDR3 sequence (DNA): TGCGCCAGCAGCCAACAAGGGGAGGGGCGCCTTGAAGCTTTCTTT. It yields the protein CASSQQGEGRLEAFF.

This clonotype was seen only a few times. This chain joins TRBV9 and TRBJ2-1; the match to TRBD1 covers 8 bases. The CDR3 has 14 amino acids. Germline CDR1 and CDR2: SGDLS and YYNGEE. The ends lost 4 bases at V and 7 bases at J; junction bases unmatched: 7. The CDR3 nucleotides read TGTGCCAGCAGCAATCGGACAGGGTGGAATGAGCAGTTCTTC. Its translation is CASSNRTGWNEQFF. Combining the CDR3 with reference TRBV9 and TRBJ2-1 gives the whole variable domain DSGVTQTPKHLITATGQRVTLRCSPRSGDLSVYWYQQSLDQGLQFLIQYYNGEERAKGNILERFSAQQFPDLHSELNLSSLELGDSALYFCASSNRTGWNEQFFGPGTRLTVL.

This clonotype occurred many times. The gene calls are TRBV2 and TRBJ1-4, with 9 nucleotides matching TRBD1. The V gene's germline CDR1 is SNHLY and CDR2 FYNNEI. The J segment lost 8 bases and the V segment lost 5 bases, leaving 3 bases of the junction unmatched. The CDR3 is 13 residues long. The chain's CDR3 is CASSTGQGEKLFF. DNA for the CDR3: TGTGCCAGCAGTACTGGACAGGGGGAAAAACTGTTTTTT.

Worth noting for this clonotype: A much larger clonotype is one base distant, so this may be a read error. The chain uses TRBV15 and TRBJ2-7; D ambiguous. V lost 0 bases and J lost 6, with 18 bases in between. CDR1 LNHNV and CDR2 YYDKDF come from the germline V gene (reference sequence). The CDR3 has 16 amino acids. The CDR3 coding sequence is TGTGCCACCAGCAGAGATAAGTCAGACAAGTTCTGCGAGCAGTACTTC. Protein product: CATSRDKSDKFCEQYF.

This clonotype was recorded at least ten times. The V call is TRBV9, the J call TRBJ2-1; tentative D call: TRBD2 (5 bases). The CDR3 has 13 amino acids. V was clipped by 0 bases and J by 6 bases, with 7 bases between them. Germline CDR1 is SGDLS and CDR2 is YYNGEE. The CDR3 nucleotides are TGTGCCAGCAGCGTAGACGGGGTCAATGAGCAGTTCTTC. Protein sequence: CASSVDGVNEQFF.

This CDR3 reads CASSEAWADLRTEAFF. In DNA form, the CDR3 reads TGTGCCAGCAGTGAAGCTTGGGCAGACCTGAGGACTGAAGCTTTCTTT. The genes are TRBV6-1 and TRBJ1-1; D unresolved. Germline V gene sequence: CDR1 MNHNS, CDR2 SASEGT. This CDR3 comprises 16 residues. Between the trimmed V and J ends, which lost 0 bases and 5 bases, there was a span of 16 bases.

The chain joins TRBV27 to TRBJ1-2; 8 nucleotides align to TRBD1. Germline CDR1 and CDR2: MNHEY and SMNVEV (reference sequence). This CDR3 contains 14 residues. Germline trimming cut 8 bases from V and 8 bases from J; bases unmatched to any gene: 13. The CDR3 region is CASGARDRGNGYTF. The CDR3 nucleotides are TGTGCCAGCGGTGCACGCGACAGGGGAAACGGCTACACCTTC.

The chain has TRBV12-3 or TRBV12-4 and TRBJ1-5; unclear D gene. V was trimmed by 2 bases and J by 2 bases, leaving 10 bases between them. The CDR3 spans 15 residues. CDR3 sequence reads: CASSLRDSGNQPQHF. The CDR3 DNA follows: TGTGCCAGCAGTTTAAGGGATTCGGGCAATCAGCCCCAGCATTTT.

The chain carries TRBV6-5 and TRBJ2-1; D gene ambiguous. V gave up 2 bases and J gave up 8 bases, with 4 bases separating them. This CDR3 region has 11 residues. Germline V gene data show CDR1 as MNHEY and CDR2 as SVGAGI. The CDR3 nucleotides read TGTGCCAGCAGTTACATCCATGAGCAGTTCTTC. This codes for CASSYIHEQFF.

The CDR3 spells CASSQMGGVGEAFF. The CDR3 bases are TGTGCCAGCAGCCAAATGGGGGGAGTAGGTGAAGCTTTCTTT. The V call is TRBV14, the J call TRBJ1-1; maybe TRBD1 (5 bases). Germline V gene data show CDR1 as SGHDN and CDR2 as FVKESK. Trimming removed 2 bases at V and 7 bases at J, with 14 bases between. CDR3 length: 14 amino acids.

The chain recombines TRBV5-1 with TRBJ2-3; no firm D call. V was clipped by 7 bases and J by 2 bases, with 11 bases between them. The CDR3 has 13 amino acids. Germline V gene data show CDR1 as SGHRS and CDR2 as YFSETQ. In DNA form, the CDR3 reads TGCGCCAGCTATAACAGTTACACAGATACGCAGTATTTT. It is translated as CASYNSYTDTQYF.

The rearrangement uses TRBV12-3 or TRBV12-4 and TRBJ2-3, with 7 nucleotides matching TRBD1. The CDR3 consists of 16 residues. After removal of 4 bases from V and 4 bases from J, the junction contained 11 bases not matched to a gene. Here the CDR3 DNA reads TGTGCCAGCAGTTCGGCAGGGGGTGGGGTTGCAGATACGCAGTATTTT. Amino acids: CASSSAGGGVADTQYF.

The rearrangement links TRBV7-9 to TRBJ2-1, with unresolved D. Germline CDR1 is SEHNR and CDR2 is FQNEAQ (reference sequence). This CDR3 contains 15 residues. V shed 2 bases and J shed 1 base, with 9 bases lying between them. CDR3 residues: CASSLSETSYNEQFF. CDR3 DNA: TGTGCCAGCAGCTTATCGGAGACTTCCTACAATGAGCAGTTCTTC.

Note on this clonotype: This could be a read error, since a much larger clone is one nucleotide away. V is TRBV20-1 and J is TRBJ1-2, with D perhaps matching TRBD1 (5 bases). Germline lookup yields CDR1 DFQATT and CDR2 SNEGSKA (reference sequence). There are 11 residues in the CDR3. CDR3 bases: TGCAGTGCCCAGGACACCTATGACTACACCTTC. It translates to CSAQDTYDYTF.

Worth noting for this clonotype: A read error may account for a junction end that differs from germline. The J gene is TRBJ2-3, the V gene TRBV12-3 or TRBV12-4; TRBD2 is a possible D gene (5 bases). The length of the CDR3 is 17 residues. CDR3 amino acids: CAGSFTPGISGTDTQYF. Here the CDR3 DNA reads TGTGCCGGCAGTTTCACGCCCGGGATTTCCGGCACCGATACGCAGTATTTT.

The chain uses TRBV7-2 and TRBJ2-7, with D tentatively TRBD2 (6 bases). The CDR3 has 15 residues. The germline V gene encodes CDR1 SGHTA and CDR2 FQGNSA. The V and J ends lost 1 base and 1 base respectively, with 11 bases between them. The CDR3 loop reads CASSLGGAGSYEQYF. In DNA form, the CDR3 reads TGTGCCAGCAGCTTAGGCGGGGCGGGGTCCTACGAGCAGTACTTC.

About this clonotype: One base away lies a much larger clone, so this may be a sequencing read error. This chain joins TRBV7-2 and TRBJ2-1; maybe TRBD2 (5 bases). The end of the DNA aligns better with TRBJ2-7, so the J call may be wrong. The germline V gene encodes CDR1 SGHTA and CDR2 FQGNSA. The CDR3 spans 12 residues. CDR3 sequence reads: CASIPGYNEQYF. Here the CDR3 DNA reads TGTGCCAGCATCCCGGGGTACAATGAGCAGTACTTC.

The chain uses TRBV29-1 and TRBJ2-3; D assignment may be TRBD1 or TRBD2 (6 bases each). Trimming stripped 3 bases from V and 5 bases from J, with 21 bases between. CDR3 length: 16 residues. Germline V CDR1 and CDR2: SQVTM, ANQGSEA. CDR3 sequence: CSVDGYGGRHIDTQYF. The CDR3 region has the DNA TGCAGCGTTGATGGGTACGGGGGCCGGCACATAGATACGCAGTATTTT.